This T cell receptor (beta chain) was recovered during a study of type 1 regulatory T cells. Across the whole study: An in vitro protocol generated T-allo10, a Tr1-enriched, alloantigen-specific CD4 T cell product.

MiXCR was run by TCRdb on the reads, yielding one entry per CDR3 protein. The data contain some 100,000 distinct CDR3 sequences, roughly 28% of them seen just once; the ten biggest clones take up about 2%. V lost 2 bases, J lost 2 bases, and 3 bases stayed unmatched. The CDR3 runs 13 residues. The germline V gene encodes CDR1 DFQATT and CDR2 SNEGSKA (reference sequence). Sequenced: CD4+ T cells, either the whole sample or a sorted fraction (not recorded which). This chain connects TRBV20-1 to TRBJ2-7; 7 nucleotides match TRBD2. The sequence came from a human donor in good health. Here the CDR3 reads CSARSSGAYEQYF. DNA of the CDR3: TGCAGTGCTAGATCCAGCGGGGCCTACGAGCAGTACTTC.